These 20 T cell receptor beta chains share one sample of origin, sequenced in a study of metastatic and nonmetastatic thyroid tumors. MiXCR was used by TCRdb to re-call the PCR reads. In the table there are around 8,000 clones, approximately 30% of which are singletons. Patients were all untreated before their thyroid surgery. Sample: adjacent normal tissue. These receptors were obtained from a female donor with papillary thyroid cancer or a benign thyroid nodule (not recorded which). Some clones in this sample may be carry-over from other donors' samples.

V usage is TRBV5-1 and J usage is TRBJ1-1; tentatively, D is TRBD1 (5 bases). V was pared by 3 bases and J by 4 bases, with 13 bases between. Germline V lookup: CDR1 SGHRS, CDR2 YFSETQ. The CDR3 contains 14 residues. This CDR3 is CASSWQGHGTEAFF. The CDR3 DNA reads as TGCGCCAGCAGCTGGCAGGGTCATGGCACTGAAGCTTTCTTT.

On this clone itself: A single base separates this from a much larger clone, so it may be a read error. V and J are TRBV20-1 and TRBJ1-2; D ambiguous. Per the germline V gene, CDR1 is DFQATT and CDR2 is SNEGSKA (reference sequence). Trimming pared 6 bases from V and 5 bases from J, leaving 13 bases between. The CDR3 has 12 amino acids. CDR3 in DNA: TGCAGTGCGCTGGACGGGCCTTATGGCTACACCTTC. Translated: CSALDGPYGYTF.

This clone was seen once. V gene TRBV11-1 combines with J gene TRBJ2-1; 10 positions match TRBD2. The CDR3 is 16 residues long. The V gene end was trimmed by 2 bases and the J gene end by 4 bases; junction bases not matched to a gene: 5. Germline V gives CDR1 SGHAT, CDR2 FQDESV (reference sequence). The CDR3: CASSLMASGSYNEQFF. CDR3 bases: TGTGCCAGCAGCTTAATGGCTAGCGGGAGTTACAATGAGCAGTTCTTC.

This chain's CDR3 is CASSSSLGGRANNEQFF. The DNA of the CDR3 is TGTGCCAGCAGCTCTTCACTAGGCGGGAGGGCCAACAATGAGCAGTTCTTC. The V gene is TRBV14, the J gene TRBJ2-1, with 9 bases that match TRBD2. The CDR3 is 17 amino acids. V lost 5 bases, J lost 5 bases, and 13 bases stayed unmatched. Germline CDR1 is SGHDN and CDR2 is FVKESK.

The rearrangement links TRBV5-1 to TRBJ2-5; TRBD2 agrees at 13 bases. J lost 4 bases, V lost 0 bases, and 0 bases had no gene match. The CDR3 contains 15 residues. Germline CDR1 and CDR2: SGHRS and YFSETQ. CDR3 protein: CASSLGTSGGETQYF. CDR3 DNA sequence: TGCGCCAGCAGCTTGGGGACTAGCGGGGGAGAGACCCAGTACTTC.

The chain carries TRBV5-1 and TRBJ2-1; D may correspond to TRBD1 or TRBD2 (5 bases each). CDR1 SGHRS and CDR2 YFSETQ come from the germline V gene. V shed 0 bases and J shed 4 bases, with 17 bases lying between them. The CDR3 is made up of 17 amino acids. The CDR3 DNA reads TGCGCCAGCAGCTTGGAGGGGAGTTTTAGGGGATACAATGAGCAGTTCTTC. Translating gives CASSLEGSFRGYNEQFF.

This clone was detected only a few times. V usage is TRBV6-4 and J usage is TRBJ2-1; 11 bases line up with TRBD1. The V and J ends lost 2 bases and 6 bases, in that order; junction bases with no gene match: 0. The CDR3 spans 14 residues. Looked up from germline, CDR1 is MRHNA and CDR2 is SNTAGT. CDR3 sequence reads: CASSDGTGGNEQFF. CDR3 DNA sequence: TGTGCCAGCAGTGACGGGACAGGGGGCAATGAGCAGTTCTTC.

The rearrangement joins TRBV5-1 to TRBJ2-2; D could derive from TRBD1 or TRBD2 (6 bases each). The germline V gene has CDR1 SGHRS and CDR2 YFSETQ. CDR3 length equals 16 residues. With 6 bases removed from V and 5 bases from J, the gap between germline ends came to 20 bases. The DNA for the CDR3 is TGCGCCAGCAACATACAGGGTAGAGGAGGGACCGGGGAGCTGTTTTTT. Translating gives CASNIQGRGGTGELFF.

For the CDR3, the DNA is TGTGCCAGCAGCGTAGGCTGGGGTGAGAGCGAGCAGTACTTC. Translating it yields CASSVGWGESEQYF. This chain connects TRBV9 to TRBJ2-7; D ambiguous. Trimming left V 0 bases short and J 6 bases short, with 13 bases between. Germline V gives CDR1 SGDLS, CDR2 YYNGEE. This CDR3 has 14 residues.

This clone was found a few times. The chain links TRBV19 to TRBJ1-1; D gene unclear. The CDR3 runs to 14 residues. Germline V gives CDR1 LNHDA, CDR2 SQIVND (reference sequence). Trimming shortened V by 3 bases and J by 0 bases, and 8 bases separated the two germline ends. The CDR3 region has the DNA TGTGCCAGTAGTATCCCAACCATGAACACTGAAGCTTTCTTT. Translated: CASSIPTMNTEAFF.

This clone was counted a few times. This chain uses TRBV15 with TRBJ1-6; TRBD1 is a possible D gene (6 bases). The length of the CDR3 is 13 residues. CDR1 and CDR2 from the germline V gene are LNHNV and YYDKDF (reference sequence). Trimming shortened V by 3 bases and J by 11 bases, and 11 bases separated the two germline ends. The CDR3: CATSREGGAPLHF. Written as DNA, the CDR3 is TGTGCCACCAGCAGGGAAGGGGGTGCACCCCTCCACTTT.

The chain carries TRBV6-1 and TRBJ2-1; 11 nucleotides match TRBD2. The CDR3 loop spans 13 amino acids. CDR1 and CDR2 from the germline V gene are MNHNS and SASEGT. After removal of 8 bases from V and 6 bases from J, the junction contained 3 bases not matched to a gene. The CDR3 reads CASGLAGGNEQFF. The CDR3 DNA reads as TGTGCCAGCGGGCTAGCGGGAGGCAATGAGCAGTTCTTC.

The chain joins TRBV7-9 to TRBJ1-4; D possibly corresponds to TRBD1 (6 bases). V was clipped by 0 bases and J by 7 bases, with 9 bases between them. CDR3 size: 14 residues. The germline V gene has CDR1 SEHNR and CDR2 FQNEAQ (reference sequence). DNA of the CDR3: TGTGCCAGCAGCTTAGCTACAGGGTTTGAAAAACTGTTTTTT. It encodes CASSLATGFEKLFF.

In this sample, this clone is medium-sized. The chain uses TRBV6-5 and TRBJ1-1, with 7 bases lining up with TRBD1. CDR1 is MNHEY, CDR2 SVGAGI, per germline. Trimming at V came to 0 bases and at J to 1 base, leaving 2 bases not matched to a gene. This CDR3 has 15 amino acids. CDR3 sequence reads: CASSYSDRRNTEAFF. The CDR3 bases are TGTGCCAGCAGTTACTCGGACAGGAGGAACACTGAAGCTTTCTTT.

The V gene is TRBV20-1, the J gene TRBJ2-1; D possibly corresponds to TRBD2 (6 bases). Germline lookup yields CDR1 DFQATT and CDR2 SNEGSKA (reference sequence). Trimming took 6 bases from V and 8 from J, leaving 20 bases between them. The CDR3 loop spans 14 amino acids. DNA of the CDR3: TGCAGTGCCAGGGACTCCCTCTCGGGCCATGAGCAGTTCTTC. Translating gives CSARDSLSGHEQFF.

The chain combines TRBV7-2 with TRBJ1-6; no reliable D call. Between the trimmed V and J ends, which lost 1 base and 6 bases, there was a span of 10 bases. Per the germline V gene, CDR1 is SGHTA and CDR2 is FQGNSA. This CDR3 has 15 amino acids. CDR3: CASSLVANSNSPLHF. The CDR3 bases are TGTGCCAGCAGCTTAGTCGCAAATTCTAATTCACCCCTCCACTTT.

This clone qualifies as medium-sized. CDR3 in amino acids: CASSFDRANTGELFF. The CDR3 DNA reads as TGTGCCAGCAGCTTTGACAGGGCGAACACCGGGGAGCTGTTTTTT. The V gene is TRBV7-9, the J gene TRBJ2-2; 7 bases fit TRBD1. The CDR3 runs to 15 residues. The germline gives CDR1 SEHNR, CDR2 FQNEAQ (reference sequence). Trimming removed 3 bases from V and 0 bases from J; junction bases left unmatched: 1.

The rearrangement uses TRBV6-1 and TRBJ2-7, with unresolved D. The germline gives CDR1 MNHNS, CDR2 SASEGT. The CDR3 spans 13 residues. Trimming took 6 bases from V and 6 from J, leaving 15 bases between them. Here the CDR3 reads CASRMTPALEQYF. CDR3 DNA: TGTGCCAGCAGAATGACACCGGCCCTCGAGCAGTACTTC.

The CDR3 loop is CASSSNSPSEQYF. The CDR3 DNA reads TGTGCCAGCAGCTCCAACAGCCCCTCGGAGCAGTACTTC. The V call is TRBV7-6, the J call TRBJ2-7; D is ambiguous. CDR1 is SGHVS and CDR2 is FNYEAQ in the germline V gene. V was shortened by 4 bases and J by 7 bases, with 14 bases between the two germline ends. CDR3 length: 13 residues.

This clone showed up just a few times. V gene TRBV19 combines with J gene TRBJ1-3; no clear D. The V end lost 6 bases, the J end lost 1 base, and 10 bases lay between the germline ends. The CDR3 totals 14 residues. Germline V lookup: CDR1 LNHDA, CDR2 SQIVND (reference sequence). The chain's CDR3 is CASRNRGSGNTIYF. CDR3 coding DNA: TGTGCCAGTAGAAATCGGGGATCTGGAAACACCATATATTTT. Based on the CDR3 plus reference TRBV19 and TRBJ1-3, the full variable domain is DGGITQSPKYLFRKEGQNVTLSCEQNLNHDAMYWYRQDPGQGLRLIYYSQIVNDFQKGDIAEGYSVSREKKESFPLTVTSAQKNPTAFYLCASRNRGSGNTIYFGEGSWLTVV.